The 27 T cell receptor beta chains below come from one sample, sequenced in a study of blood T cells in healthy people across ages (dated by TCRdb to the mid-2010s). Library creation used 5' RACE. The instrument given in TCRdb is Illumina HiSeq 2500. The second PCR ran for roughly 6 to 11 cycles and used a J-beta primer mix along with a sample-barcoded 5' primer. The public reads were reprocessed in TCRdb via fastp at Q25 and MiXCR, keeping in-frame beta chains. Under each unique CDR3 protein, matching rows form one entry showing the most common genes and DNA. The sample table lists roughly 1,500,000 distinct CDR3 sequences, about 31% of them with a count of one. The ten largest clones add up to 11% of the sample. The specimen was blood. These receptors were collected from a woman aged 30 to 39 in good health.

The gene calls are TRBV27 and TRBJ1-4; 11 nucleotides match TRBD1. The ends lost 5 bases at V and 10 bases at J; junction bases unmatched: 15. CDR1 is MNHEY and CDR2 is SMNVEV in the germline V gene (reference sequence). This CDR3 comprises 17 residues. CDR3 protein: CASSTIRTGGLVGKLFF. The DNA for the CDR3 is TGTGCCAGCAGTACGATCCGGACAGGGGGCTTGGTTGGAAAACTGTTTTTT.

This clonotype turned up a few times. The rearrangement links TRBV20-1 to TRBJ2-1; D might be TRBD2 (5 bases). The germline V and J ends were trimmed by 5 bases and 6 bases, with 20 bases remaining between them. Looked up from germline, CDR1 is DFQATT and CDR2 is SNEGSKA (reference sequence). The CDR3 has 15 residues. CDR3 DNA: TGCAGTGCTGAGTCGTTAGCGCGTCTGGGCAATGAGCAGTTCTTC. This gives the protein CSAESLARLGNEQFF.

The genes are TRBV30 and TRBJ2-7; D gene uncertain. This CDR3 region has 12 residues. V shed 0 bases and J shed 6 bases, with 9 bases lying between them. Germline V lookup: CDR1 GTSNPN, CDR2 SVGIG (reference sequence). The CDR3 coding sequence is TGTGCCTGGAGTGTACTAACGCCCGAGCAGTACTTC. Protein product: CAWSVLTPEQYF.

This clonotype was detected ten times or more. This rearrangement joins TRBV4-1 to TRBJ2-1; D gene ambiguous. V was shortened by 3 bases and J by 2 bases, with 11 bases between the two germline ends. CDR1 MGHRA and CDR2 YSYEKL come from the germline V gene. This CDR3 has 15 residues. CDR3 sequence: CASSQSETAYNEQFF. The CDR3 DNA is TGCGCCAGCAGCCAGTCTGAAACTGCCTACAATGAGCAGTTCTTC.

This clonotype was detected a few times. The chain is built from TRBV27 and TRBJ1-1; 7 bases map to TRBD1. V shed 5 bases, J shed 6 bases, and the junction held 9 bases outside the gene matches. This CDR3 is built from 14 residues. Germline values: CDR1 MNHEY, CDR2 SMNVEV (reference sequence). Here the CDR3 DNA reads TGTGCCAGCAGTGAACAGGGGAAGGTCCCTGAAGCTTTCTTT. Amino acids: CASSEQGKVPEAFF.

This clonotype was counted a few times. The rearrangement uses TRBV6-4 and TRBJ1-2, with D perhaps matching TRBD1 (5 bases). Per germline, CDR1 MRHNA and CDR2 SNTAGT. The CDR3 is 14 amino acids. The V end was cut by 6 bases, the J end by 0 bases, with 11 bases between. Written as DNA, the CDR3 is TGTGCCAGCAGCCCCCAGGGTTCTAACTATGGCTACACCTTC. Its translation: CASSPQGSNYGYTF.

This clonotype was detected a few times. The chain couples TRBV20-1 to TRBJ2-1; 10 bases are shared with TRBD2. Germline CDR1 and CDR2: DFQATT and SNEGSKA (reference sequence). V lost 6 bases and J lost 6; bases outside the gene matches: 11. The CDR3 extends over 15 amino acids. The DNA for the CDR3 is TGCAGTGCCAAACCCCTAGCGGGAGTGGCCAATGAGCAGTTCTTC. Protein: CSAKPLAGVANEQFF.

This clonotype showed up just a few times. The CDR3 sequence: CASSDGGVVETNYGYTF. The CDR3 region has the DNA TGTGCCAGCAGTGATGGAGGGGTCGTCGAGACTAACTATGGCTACACCTTC. The gene calls are TRBV25-1 and TRBJ1-2, with a possible D match to TRBD1 (5 bases). The V gene lost 3 bases and the J gene lost 0 bases, with 17 bases spanning the gap. The CDR3 runs to 17 residues. Germline V gene data show CDR1 as MGHDK and CDR2 as SYGVNS.

This clonotype was seen only a few times. The chain employs TRBV5-5 and TRBJ1-4; weak D call: TRBD1 (6 bases). The CDR3 has 15 amino acids. Trimming pared 3 bases from V and 8 bases from J, leaving 17 bases between. Germline loops: CDR1 SGHKS, CDR2 YYEKEE (reference sequence). The CDR3 loop is CASSSSGAIREKLFF. The CDR3 DNA follows: TGTGCCAGCAGCTCATCAGGGGCTATTCGGGAAAAACTGTTTTTT.

This clonotype was counted at least ten times. At one boundary the junction diverges from the germline segment, which might be a read error. The genes are TRBV2 and TRBJ2-3; D unresolved. The germline V gene has CDR1 SNHLY and CDR2 FYNNEI. CDR3 length: 11 amino acids. In nucleotides, the CDR3 is TGCGCCAGCAGTGATTCTGATACGCAGTATTTT. The encoded protein is CASSDSDTQYF.

In its sample, this clonotype was seen many times. This sequence joins TRBV29-1 and TRBJ2-7; D is ambiguous. Germline loops: CDR1 SQVTM, CDR2 ANQGSEA. V lost 6 bases and J 3 bases, leaving 12 bases between the germline ends. There are 12 residues in the CDR3. The CDR3 nucleotides are TGCAGCGTAACTGCTTGGGACTACGAGCAGTACTTC. As protein: CSVTAWDYEQYF.

In this sample, this clonotype turned up a few times. This chain links TRBV6-1 with TRBJ2-5; TRBD1 aligns across 8 bases. Germline loops: CDR1 MNHNS, CDR2 SASEGT. The CDR3 is 14 residues long. V lost 6 bases, J lost 5 bases, and 8 bases stayed unmatched. CDR3 in DNA: TGTGCCAGCAGACGACGGACAGGGTTGGAGACCCAGTACTTC. Amino acids: CASRRRTGLETQYF.

The sample holds many counts of this clonotype. The V and J genes are TRBV29-1 and TRBJ2-5; D is possibly TRBD2 (6 bases). With 3 bases removed from V and 5 bases from J, the gap between germline ends came to 10 bases. Germline CDR1 reads SQVTM; CDR2 reads ANQGSEA. CDR3 length: 12 amino acids. CDR3: CSVDTGSETQYF. CDR3 DNA: TGCAGCGTTGATACCGGGAGCGAGACCCAGTACTTC. The complete variable domain, with remaining parts taken from reference TRBV29-1 and TRBJ2-5, reads SAVISQKPSRDICQRGTSLTIQCQVDSQVTMMFWYRQQPGQSLTLIATANQGSEATYESGFVIDKFPISRPNLTFSTLTVSNMSPEDSSIYLCSVDTGSETQYFGPGTRLLVL.

This clonotype has ten or more counts. V usage is TRBV12-3 or TRBV12-4 and J usage is TRBJ2-5, with D unresolved. Trimming left V 0 bases short and J 5 bases short, with 10 bases between. CDR3 length equals 14 residues. The DNA for the CDR3 is TGTGCCAGCAGTTTAGCGGGGTTTGAGGAGACCCAGTACTTC. Translation gives CASSLAGFEETQYF.

This clonotype has at least ten counts. V is TRBV12-3 or TRBV12-4 and J is TRBJ2-2, with D perhaps matching TRBD1 (5 bases). With 6 bases removed from V and 5 bases from J, the gap between germline ends came to 16 bases. The CDR3 is 15 residues long. Written as DNA, the CDR3 is TGTGCCAGCAGCCTCGGGCAGGGCGGTACCGGGGAGCTGTTTTTT. As protein: CASSLGQGGTGELFF.

The gene calls are TRBV28 and TRBJ2-3, with D maybe TRBD2 (5 bases). The CDR3 totals 14 residues. Trimming removed 5 bases at V and 6 bases at J, with 15 bases between. Germline V gene lookup returns CDR1 MDHEN and CDR2 SYDVKM. CDR3 bases: TGTGCCAGCAGTCCTCTGGGAGTTAAGGATACGCAGTATTTT. It encodes CASSPLGVKDTQYF. Complete variable domain (other parts from reference TRBV28 and TRBJ2-3): DVKVTQSSRYLVKRTGEKVFLECVQDMDHENMFWYRQDPGLGLRLIYFSYDVKMKEKGDIPEGYSVSREKKERFSLILESASTNQTSMYLCASSPLGVKDTQYFGPGTRLTVL.

Details on this clonotype: Being one base from a much bigger clone, this may be a read error. The chain uses TRBV4-1 and TRBJ1-2, with TRBD1 as a possible D gene (6 bases). CDR3 length: 13 residues. From germline, CDR1 is MGHRA and CDR2 YSYEKL. CDR3 region: CASGQVGGSGYTF. The CDR3 DNA reads as TGCGCCAGCGGCCAAGTAGGGGGATCTGGCTACACCTTC.

This clonotype was counted only a few times. The gene calls are TRBV20-1 and TRBJ2-5; 11 bases map to TRBD1. Trimming took 5 bases from V and 5 from J; bases not matched to a gene: 10. CDR3 length: 15 amino acids. Germline CDR1 and CDR2: DFQATT and SNEGSKA (reference sequence). CDR3 nucleotides: TGCAGTGCTGGAGGGACAGGGGGTTCTCGGGAGACCCAGTACTTC. Encoded protein: CSAGGTGGSRETQYF.

V and J are TRBV29-1 and TRBJ1-5, with D hard to call. V was clipped by 7 bases and J by 9 bases, with 13 bases between them. The CDR3 is made up of 11 amino acids. CDR1 SQVTM and CDR2 ANQGSEA come from the germline V gene. CDR3 DNA sequence: TGCAGCGCCCGAACTGGACGGCCCCAGCATTTT. It yields the protein CSARTGRPQHF.

This clonotype was seen ten or more times. The chain couples TRBV20-1 to TRBJ2-3; possible D gene TRBD1, 6 bases. The CDR3 extends over 15 amino acids. V shed 3 bases and J shed 2 bases, with 15 bases lying between them. CDR1 DFQATT and CDR2 SNEGSKA come from the germline V gene (reference sequence). CDR3 DNA: TGCAGTGCTAGCTCTCCAGGGGTTTCCACAGATACGCAGTATTTT. Encoded protein: CSASSPGVSTDTQYF.

The chain uses TRBV11-2 and TRBJ2-1, with D possibly called TRBD1 or TRBD2 (5 bases each). This CDR3 has 11 amino acids. Per germline, CDR1 SGHAT and CDR2 FQNNGV. V lost 3 bases and J lost 11, with 8 bases in between. The CDR3 region has the DNA TGTGCCAGCAGCTTGGGACCGAAGCAGTTCTTC. The encoded protein is CASSLGPKQFF. Full variable domain (remainder filled in from reference TRBV11-2 and TRBJ2-1): EAGVAQSPRYKIIEKRQSVAFWCNPISGHATLYWYQQILGQGPKLLIQFQNNGVVDDSQLPKDRFSAERLKGVDSTLKIQPAKLEDSAVYLCASSLGPKQFFGPGTRLTVL.

There are a few counts of this clonotype. The V gene is TRBV29-1, the J gene TRBJ2-1, with D perhaps being TRBD1 or TRBD2 (5 bases each). This CDR3 region has 12 residues. Trimming pared 7 bases from V and 7 bases from J, leaving 14 bases between. CDR1 is SQVTM, CDR2 ANQGSEA, per germline. The CDR3 region is CSANRGENEQFF. The CDR3 bases are TGCAGCGCCAACCGAGGGGAAAATGAGCAGTTCTTC.

This clonotype was observed a few times. The genes are TRBV5-1 and TRBJ2-1; TRBD1 might be the D (6 bases). In germline, CDR1 is SGHRS, CDR2 YFSETQ. The CDR3 is 16 residues long. Trimming removed 0 bases at V and 8 bases at J, with 18 bases between. CDR3 nucleotide sequence: TGCGCCAGCAGCTTGGTACAGGGTCATAACATGGATGAGCAGTTCTTC. It encodes CASSLVQGHNMDEQFF.

The sample holds a few counts of this clonotype. The chain links TRBV27 to TRBJ2-3; D is unresolved. V shed 1 base and J shed 0 bases, with 29 bases lying between them. CDR1 and CDR2 (germline): MNHEY, SMNVEV (reference sequence). This CDR3 region has 22 residues. The CDR3 coding sequence is TGTGCCAGCAGTTTATTTCCGCCCATTGAGAATAGTCCCTTCCCTAGCACAGATACGCAGTATTTT. Translation gives CASSLFPPIENSPFPSTDTQYF.

The chain employs TRBV5-5 and TRBJ2-1; D possibly corresponds to TRBD2 (6 bases). Trimming took off 1 base at V and 4 bases at J, with 15 bases between the two ends. Germline loops: CDR1 SGHKS, CDR2 YYEKEE (reference sequence). This CDR3 comprises 16 residues. DNA for the CDR3: TGTGCCAGCAGCTTGTTTCCGGACTACACATACAATGAGCAGTTCTTC. Protein: CASSLFPDYTYNEQFF.

V gene TRBV28 combines with J gene TRBJ1-2; a possible D gene is TRBD1 (5 bases). CDR3 length equals 12 residues. Germline assignment: CDR1 MDHEN and CDR2 SYDVKM. The V gene lost 6 bases and the J gene lost 8 bases, with 13 bases spanning the gap. CDR3 residues: CASSWVGVGYTF. DNA for the CDR3: TGTGCCAGCAGCTGGGTGGGGGTCGGCTACACCTTC.

This sequence joins TRBV12-3 or TRBV12-4 and TRBJ2-3; D not resolved. The CDR3 runs to 14 residues. With 1 base removed from V and 4 bases from J, the gap between germline ends came to 9 bases. The chain's CDR3 is CASSLELPADTQYF. As DNA, the CDR3 is TGTGCCAGCAGTTTAGAGCTACCGGCAGATACGCAGTATTTT.